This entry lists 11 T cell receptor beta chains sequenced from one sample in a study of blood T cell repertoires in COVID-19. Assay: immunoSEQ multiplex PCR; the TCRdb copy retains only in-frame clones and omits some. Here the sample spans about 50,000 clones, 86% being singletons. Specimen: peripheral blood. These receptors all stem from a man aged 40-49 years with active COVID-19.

CDR3 bases: TGTGCCAGCAGCTTTGGCGGGCAGCCTAACTATGGCTACACCTTC. Encoded protein: CASSFGGQPNYGYTF. The V and J genes are TRBV11-2 and TRBJ1-2; D call uncertain. The germline CDR1 and CDR2 sequences are SGHAT and FQNNGV. V lost 3 bases and J lost 0, with 11 bases in between. The CDR3 spans 15 residues.

As DNA, the CDR3 is TGTGCCAGCAGCCAGGGGCGGGGGTCCTACAATGAGCAGTTCTTC. Encoded protein: CASSQGRGSYNEQFF. The rearrangement joins TRBV11-2 to TRBJ2-1; TRBD2 is a possible D gene (7 bases). The CDR3 covers 15 residues. Germline CDR1 reads SGHAT; CDR2 reads FQNNGV. Trimming removed 5 bases at V and 1 base at J, with 12 bases between.

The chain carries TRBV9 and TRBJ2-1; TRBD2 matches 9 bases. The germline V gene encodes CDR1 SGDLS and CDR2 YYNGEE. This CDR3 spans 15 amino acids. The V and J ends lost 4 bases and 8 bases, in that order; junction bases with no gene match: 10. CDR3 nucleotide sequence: TGTGCCAGCAGCAACTCCGGGACTAGCATCGATGAGCAGTTCTTC. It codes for CASSNSGTSIDEQFF. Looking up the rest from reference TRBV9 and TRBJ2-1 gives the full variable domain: DSGVTQTPKHLITATGQRVTLRCSPRSGDLSVYWYQQSLDQGLQFLIQYYNGEERAKGNILERFSAQQFPDLHSELNLSSLELGDSALYFCASSNSGTSIDEQFFGPGTRLTVL.

The CDR3 region has the DNA TGCAGCGTCGGGTCGCCTCGGCGTGACGAGCAGTACTTC. Translation: CSVGSPRRDEQYF. The V gene is TRBV29-1, the J gene TRBJ2-7; D uncertain. V was clipped by 6 bases and J by 5 bases, with 17 bases between them. From germline, CDR1 is SQVTM and CDR2 ANQGSEA. CDR3 length: 13 residues.

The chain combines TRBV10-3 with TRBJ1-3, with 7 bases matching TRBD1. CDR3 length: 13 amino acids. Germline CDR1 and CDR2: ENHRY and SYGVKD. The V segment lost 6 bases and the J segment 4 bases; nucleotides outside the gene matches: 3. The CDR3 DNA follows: TGTGCCATCAGCTGGGACAGCGGAAACACCATATATTTT. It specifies CAISWDSGNTIYF.

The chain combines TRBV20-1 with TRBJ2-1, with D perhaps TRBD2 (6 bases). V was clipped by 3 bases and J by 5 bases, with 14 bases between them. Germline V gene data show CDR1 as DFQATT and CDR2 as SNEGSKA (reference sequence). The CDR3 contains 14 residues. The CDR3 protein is CSASHSGGDNEQFF. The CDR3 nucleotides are TGCAGTGCTAGTCATAGCGGAGGTGACAATGAGCAGTTCTTC.

CDR3 DNA sequence: TGTGCCAGCAGCTCACGGACTGACTTCTACGAGCAGTACTTC. It yields the protein CASSSRTDFYEQYF. The V call is TRBV11-2, the J call TRBJ2-7; possible D gene TRBD2, 5 bases. The germline gives CDR1 SGHAT, CDR2 FQNNGV. V was pared by 4 bases and J by 3 bases, with 13 bases between. CDR3 length: 14 amino acids. Using reference TRBV11-2 and TRBJ2-7 for the parts outside the CDR3, the full variable domain is EAGVAQSPRYKIIEKRQSVAFWCNPISGHATLYWYQQILGQGPKLLIQFQNNGVVDDSQLPKDRFSAERLKGVDSTLKIQPAKLEDSAVYLCASSSRTDFYEQYFGPGTRLTVT.

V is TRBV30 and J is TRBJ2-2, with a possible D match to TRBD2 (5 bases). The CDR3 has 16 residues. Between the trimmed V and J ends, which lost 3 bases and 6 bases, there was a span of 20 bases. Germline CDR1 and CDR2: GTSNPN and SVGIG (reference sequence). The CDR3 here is CAWRAIHRDGPGELFF. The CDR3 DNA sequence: TGTGCCTGGAGAGCCATACACCGGGATGGCCCCGGGGAGCTGTTTTTT.

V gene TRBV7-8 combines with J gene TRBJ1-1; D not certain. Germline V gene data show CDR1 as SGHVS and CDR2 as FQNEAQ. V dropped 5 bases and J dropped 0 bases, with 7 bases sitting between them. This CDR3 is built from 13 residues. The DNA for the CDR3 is TGTGCCAGCAGCCCTACGATGAACACTGAAGCTTTCTTT. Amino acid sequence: CASSPTMNTEAFF.

The CDR3 spells CASSLAVDSPSGNTIYF. CDR3 nucleotide sequence: TGCGCCAGCAGCTTGGCCGTGGACAGTCCCTCTGGAAACACCATATATTTT. The chain combines TRBV5-1 with TRBJ1-3, with D tentatively TRBD1 (6 bases). The germline CDR1 and CDR2 sequences are SGHRS and YFSETQ. Trimming stripped 0 bases from V and 0 bases from J, with 13 bases between. This CDR3 is 17 amino acids long. Combining the CDR3 with reference TRBV5-1 and TRBJ1-3 gives the whole variable domain KAGVTQTPRYLIKTRGQQVTLSCSPISGHRSVSWYQQTPGQGLQFLFEYFSETQRNKGNFPGRFSGRQFSNSRSEMNVSTLELGDSALYLCASSLAVDSPSGNTIYFGEGSWLTVV.

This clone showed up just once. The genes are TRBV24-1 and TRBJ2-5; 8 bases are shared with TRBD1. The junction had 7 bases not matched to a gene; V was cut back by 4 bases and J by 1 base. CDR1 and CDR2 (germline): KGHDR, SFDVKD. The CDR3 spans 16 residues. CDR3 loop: CATSDTVDRGQETQYF. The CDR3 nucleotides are TGTGCCACCAGTGACACCGTCGACAGGGGCCAAGAGACCCAGTACTTC.